This T cell receptor beta chain originates from a study of regulatory T cells in long-lasting Graves disease. Building of the TCR beta libraries involved iRepertoire HTBI primers and Arm-PCR of CDR3 regions. Original handling: The study identified 60 to 65 TRBV and approximately 13 TRBJ segments across samples. TCRdb recomputed calls from the multiplex PCR reads with MiXCR, one row per CDR3 protein. TCRdb's processing, not the authors' own work, is the source of the V and J calls. The sample has around 430,000 distinct CDR3 sequences, roughly 22% seen once. There are 15 residues in the CDR3. Germline V CDR1 and CDR2: SNHLY, FYNNEI. About this clonotype itself: Possible read error: a much larger clone is one base away.

Time point specified: persistent/refractory GD, antithyroid drugs over 5 years with positive TRAb. The authors made the TCR library using RNA they extracted from PBMCs. Here the sequenced sample was peripheral blood mononuclear cells (PBMCs), taken when the disease was refractory, from a patient treated with antithyroid drugs. The clonotype comes from a female donor with Graves disease. The V gene is TRBV2, the J gene TRBJ2-2, with TRBD1 matching 7 bases. In DNA, the CDR3 is TGTGCCAGCAGCCGGGACAGCGCGAACACCGGGGAGCTGTCTTTT. The encoded protein is CASSRDSANTGELSF.